This T cell receptor beta chain was profiled in a study of cytomegalovirus exposure and HLA in healthy donors. Germline-derived CDR1 and CDR2 are SNHLY and FYNNEI. V was pared by 5 bases and J by 4 bases, with 9 bases of the junction left unmatched. This CDR3 has 16 residues. Both 60 Vbeta primers and 13 Jbeta primers went into the PCR. Only in-frame clones appear in the TCRdb table, and some are missing; sequencing was by immunoSEQ multiplex PCR. The sample lists some 170,000 clones, roughly four fifths seen once, with approximately 1.3% in the top ten. The specimen sequenced was PBMCs. This chain uses TRBV2 with TRBJ2-5; 11 bases align to TRBD2. The TCR originated in a man aged 55-75 years in good health and CMV-seronegative. This chain's CDR3 is CASSNLAGGFGETQYF. The CDR3 region has the DNA TGTGCCAGCAGTAACCTAGCGGGGGGATTCGGAGAGACCCAGTACTTC.